This T cell receptor beta chain was recovered during a study of Ad26.COV2.S vaccination and SARS-CoV-2 variants. The treatment is: about 20 received Ad26.COV2.S at low or high dose, single or two shots; several received placebo; per-sample allocation not given. Each sample was drawn 63 days after the first injection (of vaccine or placebo). The CDR3 has 14 residues. Germline CDR1 LGHNA, CDR2 YSLEER. The ends lost 1 base at V and 6 bases at J; junction bases unmatched: 5. Profiled with immunoSEQ multiplex PCR; TCRdb holds only in-frame clones, not every one. The sample has 350,000 to 500,000 clones; 89% are singletons.

The sample consisted of peripheral blood, taken in a trial of Ad26.COV2.S vaccine versus placebo. The receptor's source is a person aged 18-60 years who received the Ad26.COV2.S COVID-19 vaccine or a placebo. The chain carries TRBV4-3 and TRBJ1-2; TRBD1 matches at 7 bases. As DNA, the CDR3 is TGCGCCAGCAGCCAAGGGGCCCAGGGGGATGGCTACACCTTC. Protein product: CASSQGAQGDGYTF.